This T cell receptor (beta chain) originates from a study of cytotoxic CD8 clonotypes in ibrutinib-treated CLL. In regard to this clone: The antigen remains unidentified.

The planned depth of sequencing spanned 1 in 200,000 to 1 in 1 million T cells. The assay was immunoSEQ multiplex PCR, and TCRdb's table has in-frame clones only and misses some. The sample carries 15,000 to 20,000 clones, approximately 81% recorded once. V dropped 2 bases and J dropped 3 bases, with 17 bases sitting between them. Germline-derived CDR1 and CDR2 are SGHNT and YYREEE (reference sequence). This CDR3 contains 16 residues. Study-wide findings and caveats: Public clonotypes occurred uncommonly; on treatment, they contracted or remained stable. Clonality showed a rise at ibrutinib response that reversed toward baseline at progression. Circulating CD8+ T-cell counts were tracked by baseline clonality, which exceeded that of age-matched healthy donors.

The chain links TRBV5-4 to TRBJ1-2; D possibly corresponds to TRBD1 (5 bases). This TCR came from a human donor with chronic lymphocytic leukemia. The starting material was PBMCs, obtained before ibrutinib treatment. CDR3: CASSFFLGDSYYGYTF. The CDR3 nucleotides read TGTGCCAGCAGCTTTTTTTTGGGGGATTCTTACTATGGCTACACCTTC.